These 9 T cell receptor beta chains came from one sample sequenced in a study of shared clonotypes between healthy human individuals. The naive CD8 subset, CD45RO-negative cells positively selected for CCR7, excluded terminally differentiated effector memory CD45RA+ cells. Sequenced by immunoSEQ multiplex PCR; TCRdb stores in-frame clones only, minus some. The table has fewer than 800,000 clones, approximately 90% seen once; the top ten hold roughly 24%. Sequenced material: naive CD8+ T cells sorted from blood. These receptors came from a man aged 25-45 years in good health.

The J gene is TRBJ1-2, the V gene TRBV27, with 8 bases aligning to TRBD1. Germline V gene lookup returns CDR1 MNHEY and CDR2 SMNVEV (reference sequence). CDR3 length: 13 amino acids. V lost 5 bases and J lost 8; bases outside the gene matches: 7. CDR3 nucleotide sequence: TGTGCCAGCAGTACGGGACAGGCCGACGGCTACACCTTC. It yields the protein CASSTGQADGYTF.

The chain employs TRBV6-5 and TRBJ2-2, with TRBD2 matching over 7 bases. In germline, CDR1 is MNHEY, CDR2 SVGAGI. The junction had 1 base not matched to a gene; V was cut back by 2 bases and J by 4 bases. This CDR3 has 14 residues. For the CDR3, the DNA is TGTGCCAGCAGTTACGGGGGGGGCACCGGGGAGCTGTTTTTT. Translating gives CASSYGGGTGELFF.

Concerning this clone: The same CDR3 also results from other DNA sequences found in this sample. In DNA, the CDR3 is TGCGCCAGCAGCCCCGGGACAGGGAATTACGAGCAGTACTTC. As protein: CASSPGTGNYEQYF. The V and J genes are TRBV5-1 and TRBJ2-7; the match to TRBD1 covers 9 bases. Per germline, CDR1 SGHRS and CDR2 YFSETQ. The CDR3 sequence is 14 residues long. J was trimmed by 4 bases and V by 4 bases; bases with no gene match: 6.

This rearrangement joins TRBV28 to TRBJ1-5; 8 nucleotides align to TRBD1. Per germline, CDR1 MDHEN and CDR2 SYDVKM. The CDR3 loop spans 14 amino acids. The junction had 6 bases not matched to a gene; V was cut back by 10 bases and J by 1 base. CDR3 sequence reads: CAIHRGASNQPQHF. As DNA, the CDR3 is TGTGCCATCCACAGGGGGGCAAGCAATCAGCCCCAGCATTTT.

The chain recombines TRBV27 with TRBJ2-7; 7 bases fit TRBD1. This CDR3 comprises 13 residues. Germline assignment: CDR1 MNHEY and CDR2 SMNVEV (reference sequence). V gave up 5 bases and J gave up 3 bases; unmatched junction bases: 4. The CDR3 is CASSEGQLYEQYF. Here the CDR3 DNA reads TGTGCCAGCAGTGAGGGACAGCTCTACGAGCAGTACTTC.

The chain joins TRBV4-1 to TRBJ1-1, with a possible D match to TRBD1 (5 bases). Between the trimmed V and J ends, which lost 3 bases and 1 base, there was a span of 9 bases. Looked up from germline, CDR1 is MGHRA and CDR2 is YSYEKL. CDR3 length: 14 residues. CDR3 nucleotide sequence: TGCGCCAGCAGCCACCCCGGACAGAACACTGAAGCTTTCTTT. Residues: CASSHPGQNTEAFF.

J is TRBJ2-1 and V is TRBV5-6; 9 bases are shared with TRBD2. V was clipped by 0 bases and J by 8 bases; unmatched bases: 15. Germline values: CDR1 SGHDT, CDR2 YYEEEE. The CDR3 contains 18 residues. The CDR3 DNA reads TGTGCCAGCAGCTTGGAGCCTAGCGGGATATCTCGTAAGCATGAGCAGTTCTTC. Residues: CASSLEPSGISRKHEQFF.

The V and J genes are TRBV29-1 and TRBJ2-3; D not certain. The CDR3 sequence is 13 residues long. The germline gives CDR1 SQVTM, CDR2 ANQGSEA. Deletions cut 4 bases from V and 2 bases from J, with 10 bases between. The CDR3 loop is CSVVRENTDTQYF. The CDR3 DNA follows: TGCAGCGTTGTTAGGGAAAACACAGATACGCAGTATTTT.

The V and J genes are TRBV7-6 and TRBJ1-1; 8 bases are a match to TRBD1. CDR1 and CDR2 from the germline V gene are SGHVS and FNYEAQ. V lost 5 bases to trimming and J lost 4 bases; unmatched junction nucleotides: 9. This CDR3 has 15 amino acids. CDR3 DNA: TGTGCCAGCAGCCGAGACAGGGGCTCAGCCACTGAAGCTTTCTTT. As protein: CASSRDRGSATEAFF.